This entry features one TCR beta chain sequence. These data are taken from a study of blood T cell repertoires in COVID-19. At the level of the study: The study drew acute and convalescent COVID-19 samples from the United States, Italy and Spain. T cells, B-cell-depleted T cells, or PBMCs supplied cDNA or gDNA.

The CDR3 is made up of 16 amino acids. The germline CDR1 and CDR2 sequences are LGHNA and YNFKEQ. The J segment lost 2 bases and the V segment lost 0 bases, leaving 7 bases of the junction unmatched. TCRdb keeps only in-frame clones here, not all; method: immunoSEQ multiplex PCR. The repertoire consists of tens of thousands of clones, with just over 85% occurring once and the leading ten covering approximately 4.8%. Material for sequencing was peripheral blood. The gene calls are TRBV4-2 and TRBJ2-7, with 7 bases identical to TRBD1. The sequence came from a human donor in a cohort sampled during active COVID-19. CDR3 sequence (DNA): TGTGCCAGCAGCCAAGATTTCGGACAGGTCACCTACGAGCAGTACTTC. Encoded protein: CASSQDFGQVTYEQYF.